A single T cell receptor beta chain is shown here with its context. What it recognizes is unknown. The entry originates in a study of PD-1 blockade in classical Hodgkin lymphoma. Overall study context: The nivolumab dose that patients received was 3 mg/kg, given intravenously every 2 weeks. Findings and limits, study-wide: The drivers behind the repertoire differences, possibly disease activity or prior therapy, remain undefined.

Generated by immunoSEQ multiplex PCR, the TCRdb table keeps only in-frame clones and is missing some. The data show over 50,000 clones, about 89% seen once. This CDR3 is 15 amino acids long. J gave up 3 bases and V 8 bases, and 10 bases lay outside the gene matches. Germline lookup yields CDR1 ENHRY and CDR2 SYGVKD. Described time point: cycle 4 day 1 (C4D1), after around six weeks of nivolumab. Each of the patients experienced relapse following autologous stem cell transplantation, and their brentuximab vedotin exposure differed. The chain employs TRBV10-3 and TRBJ2-7, with TRBD2 identical over 10 bases. The source of this sequence is a human donor with classical Hodgkin lymphoma. The sample in question was peripheral blood mononuclear cells (PBMCs), obtained before the fourth cycle of nivolumab. CDR3 DNA sequence: TGTGCCATCCCCGAGGGACTAGCGCGACACTACGAGCAGTACTTC. It is translated as CAIPEGLARHYEQYF.